This is a list of T cell receptor beta chains from one sample in a study of blood T cell repertoires in COVID-19. The protocol was immunoSEQ multiplex PCR, while the TCRdb copy is restricted to in-frame clones and leaves out a portion. The profile covers 150,000 to 200,000 clones, with approximately 91% appearing a single time and approximately 5% taken by the ten largest. The source material was peripheral blood. The source is a man aged 18 to 29 with COVID-19, enrolled during active disease. Both conserved end residues are part of each CDR3. The D gene is left open where the match is weak. Rows may omit the clone size; those that give it use once, few, many or a size class.

TRBV19	TRBJ2-7	TRBD1	once	TGTGCCAGTAGTATCAGGGGACAGGGGCTGCGCGAGCAGTACTTC	CASSIRGQGLREQYF
TRBV29-1	TRBJ2-7	TRBD2	.	TGCAGCGTTCTAGCGGGTCCCTACGAGCAGTACTTC	CSVLAGPYEQYF
TRBV7-8	TRBJ2-5	TRBD2	.	TGTGCCAGCAGCTGGCGGGAGGGACGAGAGACCCAGTACTTC	CASSWREGRETQYF
TRBV2	TRBJ2-1	TRBD2	.	TGTGCCAGCACCGAGCGACTAGCGGGAGATGAGCAGTTCTTC	CASTERLAGDEQFF
TRBV30	TRBJ2-1	.	.	TGTGCCTGGAGTGCCAGGGACAATGAGCAGTTCTTC	CAWSARDNEQFF
TRBV28	TRBJ1-2	TRBD1	.	TGTGCCAGCAGCCCCTCGGGACAGGGGCTTGATATCGGCTATGGCTACACCTTC	CASSPSGQGLDIGYGYTF
TRBV4-1	TRBJ1-2	TRBD1	.	TGCGCCAGCAGCCAAGAAGGGACAGCCGATGGCTACACCTTC	CASSQEGTADGYTF
TRBV9	TRBJ2-2	TRBD2	.	TGTGCCAGCAGCCAAGGCGGGCTAGCGGGCACCGGGGAGCTGTTTTTT	CASSQGGLAGTGELFF
TRBV4-2	TRBJ1-5	.	.	TGTGCCAGCAGCTGGAACCCCTGGAGAAAAAGCAATCAGCCCCAGCATTTT	CASSWNPWRKSNQPQHF
TRBV7-2	TRBJ2-1	TRBD2	once	TGTGCCAGCAGCACCACCGGGACTACCTACAATGAGCAGTTCTTC	CASSTTGTTYNEQFF
TRBV7-3	TRBJ2-2	TRBD1	.	TGTGCCAGCAGCCAGGACAGGGTTGGCGGGGAGCTGTTTTTT	CASSQDRVGGELFF
TRBV6-1	TRBJ2-1	TRBD2	once	TGTGCCAGCAGTGATCTAGCGGGAGGGCCGTACAATGAGCAGTTCTTC	CASSDLAGGPYNEQFF
TRBV4-1	TRBJ2-1	TRBD1	.	TGCGCCAGCAGCCCGATACAGGGACAGCGGTTCTTC	CASSPIQGQRFF
TRBV11-2	TRBJ2-7	TRBD1	few	TGTGCCAGCAGCCCCGGGACAGCCTACGAGCAGTACTTC	CASSPGTAYEQYF
TRBV7-2	TRBJ1-5	.	.	TGTGCCAGCAGCTTACTTGGGGCCCCCCAGCCCCAGCATTTT	CASSLLGAPQPQHF
TRBV28	TRBJ2-1	TRBD1	.	TGTGCCAGCAACGAGGACAGGGGAATCGATGAGCAGTTCTTC	CASNEDRGIDEQFF
TRBV9	TRBJ2-3	.	once	TGTGCCAGCAGCGTAGATTCGGGAGCCACATATACGCAGTATTTT	CASSVDSGATYTQYF
TRBV10-3	TRBJ2-7	.	.	TGTGCCATCAGTGAGTCTGGGCCTTCCTCCTACGAGCAGTACTTC	CAISESGPSSYEQYF
TRBV6-5	TRBJ2-7	TRBD2	.	TGTGCCAGCAGTTACCGAGCGGGAAGATCCTACGAGCAGTACTTC	CASSYRAGRSYEQYF
TRBV5-5	TRBJ1-1	TRBD1	.	TGTGCCAGCAGCCGGGGGACAGGGTTGAACACTGAAGCTTTCTTT	CASSRGTGLNTEAFF
TRBV5-4	TRBJ2-1	.	.	TGTGCCAGCAGCGCCGACGTAGCGGACGAGCAGTTCTTC	CASSADVADEQFF
TRBV5-1	TRBJ1-1	TRBD1	few	TGCGCCAGCAGCATAAACAGGGGGAAGGAAGCTTTCTTT	CASSINRGKEAFF
TRBV3-1/TRBV3-2	TRBJ1-2	.	.	TGTGCCAGCAGCCAAGTAAGACAGCTCTATGGCTACACCTTC	CASSQVRQLYGYTF
TRBV5-1	TRBJ2-5	TRBD2	.	TGCGCCAGCGGGACTAGCGGGGGTCAGGAGACCCAGTACTTC	CASGTSGGQETQYF
TRBV10-1	TRBJ2-1	TRBD2	.	TGCGCCAGCAGTGAGGGCGCGGGAGGGGCCTACAATGAGCAGTTCTTC	CASSEGAGGAYNEQFF
TRBV12-3/TRBV12-4	TRBJ1-2	.	.	TGTGCCAGCAGGAAAAACAGGGAGGGCTACACCTTC	CASRKNREGYTF
TRBV5-6	TRBJ2-7	.	once	TGTGCCAGCAGCCCCGGACCAGGGAAGCAGTACTTC	CASSPGPGKQYF
TRBV10-3	TRBJ1-1	TRBD1	.	TGTGCCATCAGTTCCGGGACAGTGAAAACTGAAGCTTTCTTT	CAISSGTVKTEAFF
TRBV6-5	TRBJ1-4	TRBD1	.	TGTGCCAGCAGTCGGACAGGGGGCGAAAAACTGTTTTTT	CASSRTGGEKLFF
TRBV19	TRBJ2-7	.	.	TGTGCCAGTAGTCCGCAGGGTTTCGGCGAGCAGTACTTC	CASSPQGFGEQYF
TRBV2	TRBJ2-1	TRBD2	once	TGTGCCAGGGGACTAGCGGGAGTGATTGAGCAGTTCTTC	CARGLAGVIEQFF
TRBV27	TRBJ2-7	TRBD1	.	TGTGCCAGCAGCTCTGACAGGGCCTACGAGCAGTACTTC	CASSSDRAYEQYF
TRBV25-1	TRBJ2-4	.	.	TGTGCCAGCAGTGGGATAGGGGGAGGGCTAGACATTCAGTACTTC	CASSGIGGGLDIQYF
TRBV19	TRBJ2-7	.	once	TGTGCCAGTAGCAGCAGCGGGTCCACCTCCTACGAGCAGTACTTC	CASSSSGSTSYEQYF
TRBV10-3	TRBJ2-7	.	.	TGTGCCATCAGTGAGACAGCCTACGAGCAGTACTTC	CAISETAYEQYF
TRBV27	TRBJ1-5	.	.	TGTGCCAGCAGTGGACAGAGCAATCAGCCCCAGCATTTT	CASSGQSNQPQHF
TRBV10-3	TRBJ2-1	.	once	TGTGCCATCAGTGAGACCCTGTCTAGCGAGAGCTACAATGAGCAGTTCTTC	CAISETLSSESYNEQFF
TRBV6-6	TRBJ1-2	.	.	TGTGCCAGCACTCACCGGCTTCAGGGCCTTTATGGCTACACCTTC	CASTHRLQGLYGYTF
TRBV5-4	TRBJ2-7	.	.	TGTGCCAGCAGCTTGGGCGGTGCGGTCTACGAGCAGTACTTC	CASSLGGAVYEQYF
TRBV6-2/TRBV6-3	TRBJ1-5	.	once	TGTGCCAGCAGTTCCAGGACTGGAGCATATCAGCCCCAGCATTTT	CASSSRTGAYQPQHF
TRBV6-2/TRBV6-3	TRBJ1-5	TRBD1	few	TGTGCCAGCAGTAACCTCGGGACAGCCTATCAGCCCCAGCATTTT	CASSNLGTAYQPQHF
TRBV3-1/TRBV3-2	TRBJ1-2	.	.	TGTGCCAGCAGCCAAGGCCACCCGGGCAGCGGACCACTCTATGGCTACACCTTC	CASSQGHPGSGPLYGYTF
TRBV15	TRBJ1-6	TRBD1	.	TGTGCCACCAGCCAAGAACCCGACAGGGGGCGGTCACCCCTCCACTTT	CATSQEPDRGRSPLHF